Listed here are 11 T cell receptor beta chains from one sample, sequenced in a study of Graves' ophthalmopathy and Graves' hyperthyroidism. Researchers took RNA transcripts and amplified TCR beta CDR3 regions from them. HTBI primers were used in a first-round RT-PCR, which preceded a second-round multiplex PCR. TCRdb analysed the multiplex PCR reads with MiXCR anew, one entry per CDR3 protein. The table shows 350,000 to 400,000 distinct CDR3 sequences, with roughly 14% occurring only once. Sequencing was done on a sample of peripheral blood. The receptors derive from a woman between 18 and 29 years old with stable Graves' hyperthyroidism.

This clonotype appeared many times. The chain employs TRBV11-2 and TRBJ2-7, with 7 bases aligning to TRBD2. The J segment lost 8 bases and the V segment lost 3 bases, leaving 4 bases of the junction unmatched. The CDR3 sequence is 12 residues long. CDR1 is SGHAT, CDR2 FQNNGV, per germline. The CDR3 loop is CASSLGGVKQYF. The CDR3 region has the DNA TGTGCCAGCAGCTTGGGGGGGGTCAAGCAGTACTTC.

The chain uses TRBV5-1 and TRBJ1-6; TRBD1 aligns across 7 bases. With 1 base clipped from V and 10 bases from J, the junction kept 2 bases outside the gene matches. The CDR3 has 13 amino acids. The germline gives CDR1 SGHRS, CDR2 YFSETQ. In nucleotides, the CDR3 is TGCGCCAGCAGCTTGACAGGGGACTCACCCCTCCACTTT. This sequence encodes CASSLTGDSPLHF.

The chain has TRBV11-2 and TRBJ2-1, with 13 bases that match TRBD2. In germline, CDR1 is SGHAT, CDR2 FQNNGV. The CDR3 spans 16 residues. V lost 7 bases and J lost 7; bases outside the gene matches: 10. In DNA form, the CDR3 reads TGTGCCAGCACTACTAGCGGGGGGGCGCGTGTGAATGAGCAGTTCTTC. The encoded protein is CASTTSGGARVNEQFF. The whole variable domain, filled in from reference TRBV11-2 and TRBJ2-1, reads EAGVAQSPRYKIIEKRQSVAFWCNPISGHATLYWYQQILGQGPKLLIQFQNNGVVDDSQLPKDRFSAERLKGVDSTLKIQPAKLEDSAVYLCASTTSGGARVNEQFFGPGTRLTVL.

This clonotype has at least ten counts. The V call is TRBV27, the J call TRBJ1-5; D might be TRBD1 (5 bases). V lost 6 bases and J lost 11, with 20 bases in between. The CDR3 is 14 amino acids. Germline-derived CDR1 and CDR2 are MNHEY and SMNVEV (reference sequence). The CDR3 DNA is TGTGCCAGCAGAACGTCGAGATCCTCAGGGACCCAGCATTTT. Its translation is CASRTSRSSGTQHF.

This clonotype was observed a few times. The V call is TRBV28, the J call TRBJ2-3; D is possibly TRBD2 (5 bases). The V gene lost 10 bases and the J gene lost 0 bases, with 14 bases spanning the gap. CDR1 is MDHEN, CDR2 SYDVKM, per germline. The CDR3 consists of 14 residues. The CDR3 DNA follows: TGTGCCACCTCCGAGAGAGGGAGCACAGATACGCAGTATTTT. Translating gives CATSERGSTDTQYF. The full variable domain, rest sourced from reference TRBV28 and TRBJ2-3, is DVKVTQSSRYLVKRTGEKVFLECVQDMDHENMFWYRQDPGLGLRLIYFSYDVKMKEKGDIPEGYSVSREKKERFSLILESASTNQTSMYLCATSERGSTDTQYFGPGTRLTVL.

At least ten counts were recorded for this clonotype. A much larger clone sits a single nucleotide away, making a read error possible. V and J are TRBV7-9 and TRBJ1-1; D remains unclear. The CDR3 spans 14 residues. The V and J ends lost 3 bases and 1 base respectively, with 9 bases between them. Germline V gene lookup returns CDR1 SEHNR and CDR2 FQNEAQ (reference sequence). The CDR3 DNA reads TGTGCCAGCAGCTTTCGGGGAGAGAACACTGAAGCTTTCTTT. Amino acids: CASSFRGENTEAFF.

This clonotype appeared many times. The rearrangement joins TRBV12-3 or TRBV12-4 to TRBJ1-2; unclear D gene. V was shortened by 5 bases and J by 4 bases, with 20 bases between the two germline ends. The CDR3 consists of 16 residues. As DNA, the CDR3 is TGTGCCAGCAGTCTCGTTGGACGCCAGCTAATCTATGGCTACACCTTC. The encoded protein is CASSLVGRQLIYGYTF.

This clonotype has at least ten counts. At one end the junction does not follow the germline gene, possibly because of a read error. The chain recombines TRBV12-3 or TRBV12-4 with TRBJ2-4, with D tentatively TRBD1 or TRBD2 (5 bases each). The CDR3 has 14 amino acids. CDR3 amino acids: CASSQGRSKNIKYF. The CDR3 DNA is TGTGCCAGCAGCCAGGGACGCTCCAAAAACATTAAGTACTTC.

The sample holds many counts of this clonotype. DNA for the CDR3: TGTGCTAGTGGACAAACCAGGGGGGGCGCGGAGACCCAGTACTTC. Residues: CASGQTRGGAETQYF. The rearrangement uses TRBV12-5 and TRBJ2-5; D is tentatively TRBD1 or TRBD2 (7 bases each). From germline, CDR1 is LGHNT and CDR2 FRNRAP. Trimming took off 6 bases at V and 5 bases at J, with 19 bases between the two ends. The CDR3 loop spans 15 amino acids.

The V gene is TRBV20-1, the J gene TRBJ1-2, with unresolved D. V was pared by 5 bases and J by 1 base, with 14 bases between. The V gene's germline CDR1 is DFQATT and CDR2 SNEGSKA (reference sequence). There are 14 residues in the CDR3. This CDR3 reads CSAPDRERNYGYTF. CDR3 DNA sequence: TGCAGTGCTCCCGACCGGGAACGTAACTATGGCTACACCTTC.

Ten or more counts support this clonotype. The V gene is TRBV13, the J gene TRBJ2-7, with 10 bases identical to TRBD1. After removal of 6 bases from V and 6 bases from J, the junction contained 11 bases not matched to a gene. The CDR3 is made up of 15 amino acids. Germline CDR1 reads PRHDT; CDR2 reads FYEKMQ (reference sequence). CDR3 region: CASSGDRGGLFEQYF. DNA for the CDR3: TGTGCCAGCAGTGGGGACAGGGGAGGTCTGTTCGAGCAGTACTTC.